What follows are 17 T cell receptor beta chains derived from one specimen sequenced in a study of T cell repertoires in cytomegalovirus infection (dated by TCRdb to the late 2010s). The sequencer listed for this sample is Illumina HiSeq 1500. TCRdb reanalyzed the raw reads on its own, using fastp at Q25 for trimming and MiXCR for clone calling, and kept in-frame beta chains. Each CDR3 protein gets just one entry, which takes the most common genes and DNA from the rows behind it. The sample profile shows some 77,000 distinct CDR3 sequences; approximately 3.7% of them were found once. Under 6% of the sample is taken by the ten largest. The sample taken for sequencing was PBMCs. The receptors originated from a human donor in good health (CMV status not recorded). Some clones in this sample may be carry-over from other donors' samples.

This clonotype was seen ten or more times. V gene TRBV7-2 combines with J gene TRBJ2-5; 11 nucleotides agree with TRBD1. The CDR3 is 17 residues long. The trim removed 1 base at V and 4 bases at J, leaving 8 bases unmatched. Per the germline V gene, CDR1 is SGHTA and CDR2 is FQGNSA. CDR3 sequence reads: CASSLVGQGAPGETQYF. In nucleotides, the CDR3 is TGTGCCAGCAGCTTAGTCGGACAGGGGGCGCCGGGAGAGACCCAGTACTTC.

There are many counts of this clonotype. This chain joins TRBV6-5 and TRBJ2-5; 7 nucleotides align to TRBD1. V shed 2 bases and J 2 bases; nucleotides not matched to a gene: 5. The CDR3 is 15 amino acids. Germline V lookup: CDR1 MNHEY, CDR2 SVGAGI. The CDR3, as DNA: TGTGCCAGCAGTTACCTCGGGACAGAACAAGAGACCCAGTACTTC. As protein: CASSYLGTEQETQYF.

In its sample, this clonotype was seen many times. The chain combines TRBV11-2 with TRBJ1-4, with TRBD1 as a possible D gene (6 bases). The CDR3 length is 15 residues. The germline gives CDR1 SGHAT, CDR2 FQNNGV. With 5 bases removed from V and 4 bases from J, the gap between germline ends came to 14 bases. The CDR3 sequence is CASSPQGHHNEKLFF. The CDR3 DNA reads as TGTGCCAGCAGCCCCCAGGGGCATCATAATGAAAAACTGTTTTTT.

This clonotype was detected many times. The chain combines TRBV7-2 with TRBJ2-7; a weak D match, TRBD2 (5 bases). V was pared by 8 bases and J by 2 bases, with 13 bases between. Germline-derived CDR1 and CDR2 are SGHTA and FQGNSA. The CDR3 consists of 13 residues. The chain's CDR3 is CASPEGSTYEQYF. For the CDR3, the DNA is TGTGCCAGCCCCGAGGGCAGTACCTACGAGCAGTACTTC.

This clonotype appeared many times. This chain links TRBV7-2 with TRBJ1-2, with a tentative D call TRBD1 (5 bases). The CDR3 covers 14 residues. Germline loops: CDR1 SGHTA, CDR2 FQGNSA. V was shortened by 5 bases and J by 1 base, with 11 bases between the two germline ends. Written as DNA, the CDR3 is TGTGCCAGCAGCAAATTCAGGGATAACTATGGCTACACCTTC. This translates into CASSKFRDNYGYTF.

Many counts were recorded for this clonotype. The chain carries TRBV20-1 and TRBJ1-5; D is uncertain. Germline V gives CDR1 DFQATT, CDR2 SNEGSKA (reference sequence). The CDR3 totals 13 residues. Trimming cost V 2 bases and J 4 bases, with 9 bases left between them. CDR3: CSARPDPNQPQHF. The DNA for the CDR3 is TGCAGTGCTAGACCTGACCCGAATCAGCCCCAGCATTTT.

This clonotype was seen repeatedly, ten times or more. The rearrangement links TRBV28 to TRBJ1-5; D remains unclear. The CDR3 sequence is 14 residues long. V was pared by 2 bases and J by 3 bases, with 8 bases between. Germline assignment: CDR1 MDHEN and CDR2 SYDVKM. The CDR3 loop is CASSLRDYNQPQHF. The CDR3 bases are TGTGCCAGCAGTTTAAGAGACTACAATCAGCCCCAGCATTTT.

This clonotype was detected many times. The V call is TRBV24-1, the J call TRBJ2-1; D is unclear. CDR3 length: 15 residues. Trimming left V 5 bases short and J 0 bases short, with 10 bases between. The germline CDR1 and CDR2 sequences are KGHDR and SFDVKD. The CDR3 DNA follows: TGTGCCACCAGTGTCGGGTCTAGCTCCTACAATGAGCAGTTCTTC. Translation: CATSVGSSSYNEQFF.

Many counts were recorded for this clonotype. This chain uses TRBV20-1 with TRBJ1-1; TRBD1 is a possible D gene (5 bases). V lost 4 bases and J lost 2, with 14 bases in between. The CDR3 is 14 amino acids. The germline V gene encodes CDR1 DFQATT and CDR2 SNEGSKA (reference sequence). CDR3 residues: CSATIDGDNTEAFF. CDR3 sequence (DNA): TGCAGTGCTACTATTGACGGGGACAACACTGAAGCTTTCTTT.

This clonotype has ten or more counts. The chain links TRBV6-5 to TRBJ1-1, with a tentative D call TRBD1 (6 bases). V lost 6 bases and J 7 bases, leaving 21 bases between the germline ends. CDR3 length: 15 residues. Per germline, CDR1 MNHEY and CDR2 SVGAGI. The CDR3 region is CASSASWGGQGEAFF. The CDR3 DNA follows: TGTGCCAGCAGCGCATCATGGGGGGGGCAGGGTGAAGCTTTCTTT.

This clonotype was counted many times. The V call is TRBV20-1, the J call TRBJ1-1, with 7 positions matching TRBD1. Germline lookup yields CDR1 DFQATT and CDR2 SNEGSKA (reference sequence). The trim removed 3 bases at V and 3 bases at J, leaving 7 bases unmatched. This CDR3 is 14 amino acids long. The CDR3 DNA is TGCAGTGCTAGGGCCTTCAGGGGGGACACTGAAGCTTTCTTT. This codes for CSARAFRGDTEAFF.

This clonotype appeared many times. The chain uses TRBV30 and TRBJ2-2; TRBD2 aligns across 12 bases. This CDR3 has 15 amino acids. With 1 base clipped from V and 7 bases from J, the junction kept 4 bases outside the gene matches. Germline values: CDR1 GTSNPN, CDR2 SVGIG (reference sequence). The CDR3: CAWSALAGGVGELFF. CDR3 nucleotide sequence: TGTGCCTGGAGTGCCCTAGCGGGGGGGGTCGGGGAGCTGTTTTTT.

This clonotype was observed at least ten times. The chain carries TRBV7-6 and TRBJ1-4, with D perhaps matching TRBD1 (5 bases). This CDR3 is built from 12 residues. CDR1 and CDR2 from the germline V gene are SGHVS and FNYEAQ. V was cut by 8 bases and J by 7 bases, with 11 bases left in between. CDR3 sequence reads: CASLGGGEKLFF. The CDR3 DNA reads as TGTGCCAGCCTCGGGGGGGGTGAAAAACTGTTTTTT.

This clonotype was seen at least ten times. The V gene is TRBV19, the J gene TRBJ1-1, with 7 bases identical to TRBD1. CDR1 LNHDA and CDR2 SQIVND come from the germline V gene (reference sequence). CDR3 length: 22 amino acids. V gave up 0 bases and J gave up 1 base; unmatched junction bases: 23. The CDR3 reads CASSIDPFRGASNLQRNTEAFF. CDR3 nucleotide sequence: TGTGCCAGTAGTATAGATCCCTTCAGGGGGGCTTCGAACCTCCAGAGGAACACTGAAGCTTTCTTT. Complete variable domain (other parts from reference TRBV19 and TRBJ1-1): DGGITQSPKYLFRKEGQNVTLSCEQNLNHDAMYWYRQDPGQGLRLIYYSQIVNDFQKGDIAEGYSVSREKKESFPLTVTSAQKNPTAFYLCASSIDPFRGASNLQRNTEAFFGQGTRLTVV.

This clonotype was seen at least ten times. The rearrangement joins TRBV7-3 to TRBJ1-1; D remains ambiguous. This CDR3 contains 15 residues. The V gene lost 2 bases and the J gene lost 7 bases, with 17 bases spanning the gap. CDR1 and CDR2 from the germline V gene are SGHTA and FQGTGA. CDR3: CASSLGPGREVEAFF. The CDR3 nucleotides read TGTGCCAGCAGCTTAGGGCCCGGGCGAGAGGTTGAAGCTTTCTTT.

This clonotype was detected ten times or more. The chain has TRBV6-4 and TRBJ2-3; TRBD1 matches at 7 bases. The ends lost 0 bases at V and 4 bases at J; junction bases unmatched: 1. Germline CDR1 MRHNA, CDR2 SNTAGT. CDR3 length: 14 amino acids. This chain's CDR3 is CASSDSQGADTQYF. Written as DNA, the CDR3 is TGTGCCAGCAGTGACTCGCAGGGGGCAGATACGCAGTATTTT.

This clonotype was counted at least ten times. The chain uses TRBV7-9 and TRBJ1-6; TRBD1 aligns across 8 bases. This CDR3 has 15 amino acids. In germline, CDR1 is SEHNR, CDR2 FQNEAQ (reference sequence). Trimming took 1 base from V and 6 from J; bases not matched to a gene: 2. CDR3 loop: CASSLGTGPNSPLHF. Written as DNA, the CDR3 is TGTGCCAGCAGCTTAGGGACAGGGCCTAATTCACCCCTCCACTTT.